This T cell receptor beta chain was sequenced during a study of cytomegalovirus exposure and HLA in healthy donors. Study details: Unique TCRs from HLA-typed donors, 70 million to 100 million of them, were held in an early data release. Study observations and caveats: An analysis that came later showed most CMV-associated TCR beta chains appearing HLA-restricted. The number of N-insertions in an Asian-associated ancestry cluster was reportedly below the 666-donor mean in a later analysis.

Worth noting for this clone: The antigen remains undetermined.

The CDR3 has 15 residues. Germline assignment: CDR1 SGHNT and CDR2 YYREEE (reference sequence). After removal of 5 bases from V and 8 bases from J, the junction contained 12 bases not matched to a gene. Primers: 60 Vbeta forward and 13 Jbeta reverse. Generated by immunoSEQ multiplex PCR, the TCRdb table keeps only in-frame clones and is missing some. The sample consists of under 200,000 clones, just over 75% of them appearing once. The receptor's source is a woman in her 30s in good health and CMV-seropositive. The sample taken for sequencing was PBMCs. The chain has TRBV5-4 and TRBJ2-1, with TRBD2 matching 8 bases. The CDR3 DNA follows: TGTGCCAGCAGTAACCCAGCGGGAGATCTGGATGAGCAGTTCTTC. Protein product: CASSNPAGDLDEQFF.